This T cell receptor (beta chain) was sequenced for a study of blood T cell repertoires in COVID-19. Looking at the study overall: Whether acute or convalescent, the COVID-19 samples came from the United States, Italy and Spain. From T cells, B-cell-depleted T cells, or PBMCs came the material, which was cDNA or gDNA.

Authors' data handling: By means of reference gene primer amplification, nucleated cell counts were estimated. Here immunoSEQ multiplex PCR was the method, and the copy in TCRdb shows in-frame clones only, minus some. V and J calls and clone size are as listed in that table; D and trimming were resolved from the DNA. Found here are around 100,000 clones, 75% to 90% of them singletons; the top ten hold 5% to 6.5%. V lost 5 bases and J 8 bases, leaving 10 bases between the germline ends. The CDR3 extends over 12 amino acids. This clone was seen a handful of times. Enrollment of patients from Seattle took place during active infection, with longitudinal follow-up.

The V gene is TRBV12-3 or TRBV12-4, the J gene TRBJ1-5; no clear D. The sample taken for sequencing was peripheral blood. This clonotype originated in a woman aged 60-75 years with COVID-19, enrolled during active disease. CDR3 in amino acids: CASSGGSEPQHF. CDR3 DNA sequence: TGTGCCAGCAGTGGAGGGAGTGAGCCCCAGCATTTT.